This T cell receptor (beta chain) was identified during a study of blood T cells in healthy people across ages. Findings and limits, study-wide: As naive T cell percentage varied, TCR beta diversity correlated strongly with it. With age, beta diversity per million T cells declined roughly linearly, significantly by approximately 40.

Each sample provided at least 5 micrograms of extracted total RNA. Germline CDR1 MNHEY, CDR2 SVGEGT. This CDR3 spans 14 amino acids. Combining a sample-barcoded 5' primer with a J-beta primer mix, a second PCR ran for about 7 to 12 cycles. One entry per CDR3 protein, called by TCRdb with MiXCR from the 5' RACE reads. The sample has around 790,000 distinct CDR3 sequences, around 45% seen once. With regard to this clonotype: Its antigen is unidentified.

The TCR sequence derives from a man aged 55-75 years in good health. Sequencing was done on a sample of blood. The J gene is TRBJ2-4, the V gene TRBV6-2 or TRBV6-3, with D maybe TRBD1 (6 bases). The J call could be wrong; TRBJ2-7 is a better fit for the DNA end. This CDR3 reads CASSTKQGTYEQYF. CDR3 in DNA: TGTGCCAGCAGTACCAAGCAGGGGACCTACGAGCAGTACTTC.